The subject of this entry is one TCR beta chain. Replicate PCRs run on sorted subsets employed 150 to 250 ng DNA, approximately 30,000 T cell genomes. Measured with immunoSEQ multiplex PCR; TCRdb has only the in-frame clones, and not every one. This sample has about 2.2 million clones, with about 93% found just once. The sample is drawn from a study of shared clonotypes between healthy human individuals. Study background: Each donor had three CD4 naive, three CD4 memory, two CD8 naive and one CD8 memory plate.

CDR3 length equals 13 residues. The germline gives CDR1 MNHEY, CDR2 SVGAGI. With V trimmed by 6 bases and J by 10 bases, 6 bases remained unmatched. The naive CD8 subset, CD45RO-negative cells positively selected for CCR7, excluded terminally differentiated effector memory CD45RA+ cells. The donor cohort consisted entirely of Caucasian adults residing in Nashville, Tennessee. The chain joins TRBV6-5 to TRBJ2-1, with TRBD2 identical over 10 bases. The material sequenced was naive CD8+ T cells from PBMCs. The clonotype originates from a man between 18 and 35 years old in good health. Some clones in this sample may be carry-over from other donors' samples. The CDR3 protein is CASSFVLAGEQFF. The CDR3, as DNA: TGTGCCAGCAGCTTCGTACTAGCGGGAGAGCAGTTCTTC.